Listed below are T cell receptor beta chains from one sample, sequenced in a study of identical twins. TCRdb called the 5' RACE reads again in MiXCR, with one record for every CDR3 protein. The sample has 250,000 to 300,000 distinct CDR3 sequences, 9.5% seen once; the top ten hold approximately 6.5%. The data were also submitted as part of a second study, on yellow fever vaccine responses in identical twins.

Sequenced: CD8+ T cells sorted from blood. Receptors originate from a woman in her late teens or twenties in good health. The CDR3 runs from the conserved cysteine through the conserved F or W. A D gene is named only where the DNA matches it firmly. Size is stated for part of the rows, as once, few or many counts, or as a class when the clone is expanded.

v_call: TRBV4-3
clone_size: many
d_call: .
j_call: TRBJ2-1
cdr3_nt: TGCGCCAGCAGCCAAGATTGGGAAGGGGCATACTCCTACAATGAGCAGTTCTTC
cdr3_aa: CASSQDWEGAYSYNEQFF

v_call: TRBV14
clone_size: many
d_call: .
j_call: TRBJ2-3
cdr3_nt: TGTGCCAGCAGCCAAGAGGGTCCGAGACCGCCCACAGATACGCAGTATTTT
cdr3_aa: CASSQEGPRPPTDTQYF

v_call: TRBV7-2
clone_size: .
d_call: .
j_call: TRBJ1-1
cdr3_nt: TGTGCCAGCAGCGGGACACTTATGAACACTGAAGCTTTCTTT
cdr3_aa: CASSGTLMNTEAFF

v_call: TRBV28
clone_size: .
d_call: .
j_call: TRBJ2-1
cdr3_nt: TGTGCCAGCAGTCCGCCCCCCTACAATGAGCAGTTCTTC
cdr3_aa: CASSPPPYNEQFF

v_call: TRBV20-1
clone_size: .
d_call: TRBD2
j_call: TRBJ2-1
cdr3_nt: TGCAGTGCCCTTCTAGCGGCCGCACCAAACTGCAATGAGCAGTTCTTC
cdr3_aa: CSALLAAAPNCNEQFF

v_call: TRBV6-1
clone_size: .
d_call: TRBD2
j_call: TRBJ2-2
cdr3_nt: TGTGCCAGCACCCAGATAGCGGGAGGGAACACCGGGGAGCTGTTTTTT
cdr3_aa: CASTQIAGGNTGELFF

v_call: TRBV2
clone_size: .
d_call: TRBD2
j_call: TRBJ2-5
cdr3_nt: TGTGCCCTCAGCCCCGGGTTAGCGGGGCCCTTCCAAGAGACCCAGTACTTC
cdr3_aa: CALSPGLAGPFQETQYF

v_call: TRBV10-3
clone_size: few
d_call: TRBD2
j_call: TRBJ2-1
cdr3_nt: TGTGCCATCACTGACCCCATAGCGGGGGACTACAATGAGCAGTTCTTC
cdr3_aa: CAITDPIAGDYNEQFF

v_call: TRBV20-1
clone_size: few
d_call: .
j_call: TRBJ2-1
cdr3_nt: TGCAGCGGCACCGACGTGACCTACAATGAGCAGTTCTTC
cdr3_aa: CSGTDVTYNEQFF

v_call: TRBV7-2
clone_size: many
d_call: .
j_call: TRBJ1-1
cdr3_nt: TGTGCCAGCAGCGGTCTCAGGGTGACTGAAGCTTTCTTT
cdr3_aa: CASSGLRVTEAFF

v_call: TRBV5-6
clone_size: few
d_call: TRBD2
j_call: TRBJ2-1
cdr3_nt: TGTGCCAGCAGCTGGGCGGGGGGGGATGAGCAGTTCTTC
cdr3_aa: CASSWAGGDEQFF

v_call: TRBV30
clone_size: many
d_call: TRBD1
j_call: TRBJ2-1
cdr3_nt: TGTGCCTGGAGGCTAGGACAGGGAATCTACAATGAGCAGTTCTTC
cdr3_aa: CAWRLGQGIYNEQFF

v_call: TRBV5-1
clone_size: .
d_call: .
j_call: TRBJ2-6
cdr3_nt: TGCGCCAGCAGCCCCGGCCACGACTCTGGGGCCAACGTCCTGACTTTC
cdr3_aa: CASSPGHDSGANVLTF

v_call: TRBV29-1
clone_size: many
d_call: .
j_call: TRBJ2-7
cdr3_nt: TGCAGCCCTGGAAAGGTCGGCGTCTCCTACGAGCAGTACTTC
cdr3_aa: CSPGKVGVSYEQYF

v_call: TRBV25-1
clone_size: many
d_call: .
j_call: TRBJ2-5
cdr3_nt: TGTGCCAGCAGTGATAACCCTGCCGGAGAGACCCAGTACTTC
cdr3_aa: CASSDNPAGETQYF

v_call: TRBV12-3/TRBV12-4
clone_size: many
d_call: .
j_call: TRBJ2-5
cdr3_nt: TGTGCCAGCAGTCGAACAGGGGAGACCCAGTACTTC
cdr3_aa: CASSRTGETQYF

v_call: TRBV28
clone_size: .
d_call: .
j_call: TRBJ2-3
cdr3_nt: TGTGCCAGCAGTCCCAGCGTCGCGGTTCCATCTGGGGCAGATACGCAGTATTTT
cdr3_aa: CASSPSVAVPSGADTQYF

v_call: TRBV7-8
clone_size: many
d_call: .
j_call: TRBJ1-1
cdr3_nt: TGTGCCAGCAGCTTAGTATGGGAGCTGAACACTGAAGCTTTCTTT
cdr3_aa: CASSLVWELNTEAFF

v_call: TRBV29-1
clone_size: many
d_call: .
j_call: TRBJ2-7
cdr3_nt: TGCAGCGTTGAGTCTAGTAACTACGAGCAGTACTTC
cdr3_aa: CSVESSNYEQYF

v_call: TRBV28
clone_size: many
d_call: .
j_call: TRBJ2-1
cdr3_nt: TGTGCCAGCAGCCAAGACAGCCGGTTAAGCTCCTACAATGAGCAGTTCTTC
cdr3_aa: CASSQDSRLSSYNEQFF

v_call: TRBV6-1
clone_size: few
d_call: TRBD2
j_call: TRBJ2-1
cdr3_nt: TGTGCCAGCAGACCCTTGACTAGCGGGGAGCAGTTCTTC
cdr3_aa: CASRPLTSGEQFF

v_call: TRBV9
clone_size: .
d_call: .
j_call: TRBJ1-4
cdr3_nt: TGTGCCAGCAGCGGGGGGGCTACTAATGAAAAACTGTTTTTT
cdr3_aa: CASSGGATNEKLFF

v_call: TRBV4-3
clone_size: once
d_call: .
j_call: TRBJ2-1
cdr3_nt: TGCGCCAGCAGCCAAGATATAGGGTTGTCCTACAATGAGCAGTTCTTC
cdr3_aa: CASSQDIGLSYNEQFF

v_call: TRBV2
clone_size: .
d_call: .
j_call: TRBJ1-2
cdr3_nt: TGTGCCAGCAGTGAGTACAACACCAACTATGGCTACACCTTC
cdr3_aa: CASSEYNTNYGYTF

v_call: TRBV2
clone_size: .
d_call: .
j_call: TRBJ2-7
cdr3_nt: TGTGCCAGCATGGGGCAGGGAGTATCCGAGCAGTACTTC
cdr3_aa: CASMGQGVSEQYF

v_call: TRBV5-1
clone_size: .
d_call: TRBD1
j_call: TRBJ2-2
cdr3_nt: TGCGCCAGCAGCCTAGGGACAGGGGACGCCGGGGAGCTGTTTTTT
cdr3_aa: CASSLGTGDAGELFF

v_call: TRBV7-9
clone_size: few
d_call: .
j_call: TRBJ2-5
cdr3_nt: TGTGCCAGCAGCTCCGTAGGGGGGGCCCCTCAAGAGACCCAGTACTTC
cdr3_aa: CASSSVGGAPQETQYF

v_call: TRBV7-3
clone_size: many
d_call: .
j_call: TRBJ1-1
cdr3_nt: TGTGCCAGCAGCCTCGTAGGGTCGAACACTGAAGCTTTCTTT
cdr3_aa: CASSLVGSNTEAFF

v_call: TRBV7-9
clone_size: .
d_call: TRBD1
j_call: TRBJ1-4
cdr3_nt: TGTGCCAGCAGATCCGACAGGGACGGTGAAAAACTGTTTTTT
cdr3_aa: CASRSDRDGEKLFF

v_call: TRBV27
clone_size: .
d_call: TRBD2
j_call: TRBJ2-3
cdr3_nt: TGTGCCAGCAGTTTATACGGACTAGAGGTTAAAGATACGCAGTATTTT
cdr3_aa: CASSLYGLEVKDTQYF

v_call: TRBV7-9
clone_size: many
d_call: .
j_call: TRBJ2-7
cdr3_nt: TGTGCCAGCAGCCCACGGAAGGTGCCATCCTACGAGCAGTACTTC
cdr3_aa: CASSPRKVPSYEQYF

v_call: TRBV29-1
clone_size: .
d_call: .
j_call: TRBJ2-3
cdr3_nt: TGCAGCGTTGATTCGGGGGTGAGCACAGATACGCAGTATTTT
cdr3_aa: CSVDSGVSTDTQYF

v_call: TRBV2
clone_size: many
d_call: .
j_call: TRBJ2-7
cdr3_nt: TGTGCCAGCAGTCACGGGACGGATTGGACCTACGAGCAGTACTTC
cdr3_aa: CASSHGTDWTYEQYF

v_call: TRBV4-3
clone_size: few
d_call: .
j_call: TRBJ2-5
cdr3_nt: TGCGCCAGCAGCCACTGGGAGGTCAGGGGTTCTAAAGAGACCCAGTACTTC
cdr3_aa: CASSHWEVRGSKETQYF